One and the same sample provided the 10 T cell receptor beta chains below, sequenced in a study of PD-L1 blockade in urothelial cancer. Time point noted: peripheral blood 6 weeks after treatment start. Data came from immunoSEQ multiplex PCR; TCRdb stores just in-frame clones and leaves some out. The sample lists about 110,000 clones; approximately 89% were seen once. Material: PBMCs, obtained around atezolizumab (anti-PD-L1) treatment. The origin of the receptors is a man aged 55 to 69 with urothelial cancer.

V and J are TRBV12-5 and TRBJ2-5; 7 bases align to TRBD1. This CDR3 contains 13 residues. Germline CDR1 reads LGHNT; CDR2 reads FRNRAP. V shed 6 bases and J 4 bases; nucleotides not matched to a gene: 5. CDR3 DNA: TGTGCTAGTGGACTCGGGACAGTAGAGACCCAGTACTTC. It translates to CASGLGTVETQYF.

The rearrangement links TRBV29-1 to TRBJ2-5; TRBD1 matches 8 bases. Germline V gene data show CDR1 as SQVTM and CDR2 as ANQGSEA. The CDR3 extends over 14 amino acids. The V gene end was trimmed by 4 bases and the J gene end by 5 bases; junction bases not matched to a gene: 9. The CDR3 nucleotides read TGCAGCGTTGGCTGGGGCAGGGGGCGGGAGACCCAGTACTTC. It encodes CSVGWGRGRETQYF.

The chain combines TRBV5-1 with TRBJ2-7; D gene ambiguous. The CDR3 sequence is 14 residues long. CDR1 is SGHRS, CDR2 YFSETQ, per germline. The ends were cut back, 0 bases at V and 1 base at J, with 8 bases in the middle. The CDR3 sequence: CASSLGPGSYEQYF. The CDR3 DNA sequence: TGCGCCAGCAGCTTGGGGCCAGGATCCTACGAGCAGTACTTC.

The chain links TRBV29-1 to TRBJ2-3, with a weak D call TRBD2 (6 bases). This CDR3 has 12 residues. CDR1 and CDR2 from the germline V gene are SQVTM and ANQGSEA. Deletions cut 3 bases from V and 2 bases from J, with 6 bases between. CDR3 loop: CSVEDYTDTQYF. As DNA, the CDR3 is TGCAGCGTTGAGGACTACACAGATACGCAGTATTTT.

The chain employs TRBV28 and TRBJ1-5; D ambiguous. CDR1 is MDHEN, CDR2 SYDVKM, per germline. The CDR3 length is 15 residues. The V end lost 5 bases, the J end lost 2 bases, and 13 bases lay between the germline ends. CDR3 sequence reads: CASSPTTSGNQPQHF. The CDR3 nucleotides are TGTGCCAGCAGTCCCACAACTAGCGGCAATCAGCCCCAGCATTTT.

The rearrangement joins TRBV30 to TRBJ2-7; 8 bases are shared with TRBD2. Trimming cost V 4 bases and J 7 bases; bases outside gene matches: 18. The germline V gene has CDR1 GTSNPN and CDR2 SVGIG (reference sequence). The CDR3 is 16 amino acids. The CDR3 coding sequence is TGTGCCTGGACATCCGGGACTAGTTTTCTACACGGGGAGCAGTACTTC. Encoded protein: CAWTSGTSFLHGEQYF.

This chain connects TRBV5-1 to TRBJ2-5; D may be TRBD1 (6 bases). V lost 1 base to trimming and J lost 5 bases, with 15 bases between them. The germline V gene encodes CDR1 SGHRS and CDR2 YFSETQ. This CDR3 comprises 15 residues. CDR3 residues: CASSLMGAEGETQYF. As DNA, the CDR3 is TGCGCCAGCAGCTTGATGGGGGCCGAAGGGGAGACCCAGTACTTC. The full variable domain, its missing parts supplied by reference TRBV5-1 and TRBJ2-5, is KAGVTQTPRYLIKTRGQQVTLSCSPISGHRSVSWYQQTPGQGLQFLFEYFSETQRNKGNFPGRFSGRQFSNSRSEMNVSTLELGDSALYLCASSLMGAEGETQYFGPGTRLLVL.

This chain joins TRBV7-3 and TRBJ2-1; no clear D. The V end lost 5 bases, the J end lost 12 bases, and 17 bases lay between the germline ends. Germline loops: CDR1 SGHTA, CDR2 FQGTGA. This CDR3 comprises 13 residues. The CDR3 loop is CASSLQPPKGQFF. CDR3 bases: TGTGCCAGCAGCCTACAGCCCCCGAAAGGGCAGTTCTTC. Supplemented by reference TRBV7-3 and TRBJ2-1, the full variable domain reads GAGVSQTPSNKVTEKGKYVELRCDPISGHTALYWYRQSLGQGPEFLIYFQGTGAADDSGLPNDRFFAVRPEGSVSTLKIQRTERGDSAVYLCASSLQPPKGQFFGPGTRLTVL.

The gene calls are TRBV7-3 and TRBJ2-3; D is ambiguous. The germline CDR1 and CDR2 sequences are SGHTA and FQGTGA. V lost 4 bases and J 1 base, leaving 9 bases between the germline ends. The CDR3 has 14 residues. Written as DNA, the CDR3 is TGTGCCAGCAGCTCCCACTATGGCACAGATACGCAGTATTTT. This encodes CASSSHYGTDTQYF.

The chain employs TRBV5-6 and TRBJ2-5; D is undetermined. The V gene's germline CDR1 is SGHDT and CDR2 YYEEEE. The CDR3 length is 16 residues. Trimming removed 0 bases from V and 2 bases from J, with 14 bases in between. CDR3 nucleotide sequence: TGTGCCAGCAGCTTGGATCGAGGAGAAAGACAAGAGACCCAGTACTTC. Its protein product is CASSLDRGERQETQYF.